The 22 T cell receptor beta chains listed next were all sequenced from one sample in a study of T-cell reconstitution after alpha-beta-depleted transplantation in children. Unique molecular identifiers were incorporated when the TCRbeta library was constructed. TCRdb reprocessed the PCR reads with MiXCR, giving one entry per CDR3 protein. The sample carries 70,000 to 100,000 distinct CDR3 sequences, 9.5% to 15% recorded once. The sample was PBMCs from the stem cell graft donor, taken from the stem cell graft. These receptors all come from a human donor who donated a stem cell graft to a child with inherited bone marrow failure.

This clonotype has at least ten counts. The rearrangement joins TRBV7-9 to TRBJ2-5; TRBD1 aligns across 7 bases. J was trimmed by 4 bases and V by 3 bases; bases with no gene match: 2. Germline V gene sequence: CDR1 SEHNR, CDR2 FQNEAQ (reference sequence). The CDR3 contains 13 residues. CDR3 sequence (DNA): TGTGCCAGCAGCTTTACAGGGGCAGAGACCCAGTACTTC. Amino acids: CASSFTGAETQYF.

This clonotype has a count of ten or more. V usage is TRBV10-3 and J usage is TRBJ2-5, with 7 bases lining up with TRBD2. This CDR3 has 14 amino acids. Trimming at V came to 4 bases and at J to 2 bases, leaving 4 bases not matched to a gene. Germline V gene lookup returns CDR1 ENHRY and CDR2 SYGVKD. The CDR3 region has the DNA TGTGCCATCAGTGCGAGCGGGGTACAAGAGACCCAGTACTTC. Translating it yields CAISASGVQETQYF.

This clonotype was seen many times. This CDR3 is CASSLSLNYEQYF. CDR3 in DNA: TGTGCCAGCAGCTTAAGTCTAAACTACGAGCAGTACTTC. The chain uses TRBV7-3 and TRBJ2-7; D is unclear. V lost 1 base and J 3 bases, leaving 7 bases between the germline ends. This CDR3 is built from 13 residues. The V gene's germline CDR1 is SGHTA and CDR2 FQGTGA.

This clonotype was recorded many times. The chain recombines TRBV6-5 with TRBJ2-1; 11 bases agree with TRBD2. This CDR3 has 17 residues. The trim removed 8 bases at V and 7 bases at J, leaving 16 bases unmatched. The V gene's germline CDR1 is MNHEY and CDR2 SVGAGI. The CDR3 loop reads CASAAMPLAGGANEQFF. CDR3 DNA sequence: TGTGCCAGCGCCGCCATGCCCTTAGCGGGAGGGGCTAATGAGCAGTTCTTC.

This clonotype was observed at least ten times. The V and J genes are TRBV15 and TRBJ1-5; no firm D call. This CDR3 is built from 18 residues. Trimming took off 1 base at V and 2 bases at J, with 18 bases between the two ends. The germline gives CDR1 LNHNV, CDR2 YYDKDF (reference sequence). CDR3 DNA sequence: TGTGCCACCAGCAGAGTACTTTCACAGCCCTTGGGCAATCAGCCCCAGCATTTT. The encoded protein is CATSRVLSQPLGNQPQHF.

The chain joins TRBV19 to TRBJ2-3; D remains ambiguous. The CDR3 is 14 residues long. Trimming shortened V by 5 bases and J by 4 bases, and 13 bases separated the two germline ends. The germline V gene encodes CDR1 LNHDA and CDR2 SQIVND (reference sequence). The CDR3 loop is CASSPKVVADTQYF. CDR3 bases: TGTGCCAGTAGTCCCAAAGTTGTGGCAGATACGCAGTATTTT. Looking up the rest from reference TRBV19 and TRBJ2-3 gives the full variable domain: DGGITQSPKYLFRKEGQNVTLSCEQNLNHDAMYWYRQDPGQGLRLIYYSQIVNDFQKGDIAEGYSVSREKKESFPLTVTSAQKNPTAFYLCASSPKVVADTQYFGPGTRLTVL.

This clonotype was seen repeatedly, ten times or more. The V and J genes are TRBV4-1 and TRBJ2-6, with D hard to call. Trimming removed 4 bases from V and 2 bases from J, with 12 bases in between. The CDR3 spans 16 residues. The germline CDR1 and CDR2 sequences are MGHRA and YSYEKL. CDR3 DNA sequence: TGCGCCAGCAGCCTAAACGGGTTGACTGGGGCCAACGTCCTGACTTTC. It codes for CASSLNGLTGANVLTF.

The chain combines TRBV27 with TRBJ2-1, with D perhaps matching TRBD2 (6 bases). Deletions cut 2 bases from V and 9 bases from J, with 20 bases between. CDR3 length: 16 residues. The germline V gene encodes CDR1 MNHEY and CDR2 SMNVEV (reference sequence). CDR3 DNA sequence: TGTGCCAGCAGTTTAAGACTAGACCGTTATTTGGGTGAGCAGTTCTTC. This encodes CASSLRLDRYLGEQFF.

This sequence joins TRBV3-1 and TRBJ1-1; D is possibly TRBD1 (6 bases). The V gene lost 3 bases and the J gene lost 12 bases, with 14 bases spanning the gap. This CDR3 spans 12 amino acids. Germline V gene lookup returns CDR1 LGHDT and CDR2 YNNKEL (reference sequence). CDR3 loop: CASSQTQGRTFF. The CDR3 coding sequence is TGTGCCAGCAGCCAGACACAGGGCCGGACTTTCTTT.

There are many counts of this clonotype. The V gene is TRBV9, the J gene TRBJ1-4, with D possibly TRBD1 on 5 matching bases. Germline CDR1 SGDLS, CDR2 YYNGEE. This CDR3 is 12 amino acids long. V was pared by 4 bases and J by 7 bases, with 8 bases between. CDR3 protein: CASSSGGEKLFF. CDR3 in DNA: TGTGCCAGCAGCTCCGGGGGTGAAAAACTGTTTTTT.

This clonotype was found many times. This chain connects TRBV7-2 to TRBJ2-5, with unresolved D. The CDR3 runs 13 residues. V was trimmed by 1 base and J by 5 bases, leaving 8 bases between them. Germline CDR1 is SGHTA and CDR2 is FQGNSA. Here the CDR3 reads CASSLEAHETQYF. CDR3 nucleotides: TGTGCCAGCAGCTTAGAAGCACACGAGACCCAGTACTTC. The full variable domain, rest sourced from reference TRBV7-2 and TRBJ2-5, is GAGVSQSPSNKVTEKGKDVELRCDPISGHTALYWYRQSLGQGLEFLIYFQGNSAPDKSGLPSDRFSAERTGGSVSTLTIQRTQQEDSAVYLCASSLEAHETQYFGPGTRLLVL.

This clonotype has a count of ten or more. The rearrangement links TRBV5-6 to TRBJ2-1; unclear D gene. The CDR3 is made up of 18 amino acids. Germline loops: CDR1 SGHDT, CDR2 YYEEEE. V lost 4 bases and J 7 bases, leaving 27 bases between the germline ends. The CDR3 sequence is CASSPLRPRNLERNEQFF. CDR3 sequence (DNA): TGTGCCAGCAGCCCACTTCGGCCACGGAACCTCGAGCGAAATGAGCAGTTCTTC. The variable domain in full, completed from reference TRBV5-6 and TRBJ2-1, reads DAGVTQSPTHLIKTRGQQVTLRCSPKSGHDTVSWYQQALGQGPQFIFQYYEEEERQRGNFPDRFSGHQFPNYSSELNVNALLLGDSALYLCASSPLRPRNLERNEQFFGPGTRLTVL.

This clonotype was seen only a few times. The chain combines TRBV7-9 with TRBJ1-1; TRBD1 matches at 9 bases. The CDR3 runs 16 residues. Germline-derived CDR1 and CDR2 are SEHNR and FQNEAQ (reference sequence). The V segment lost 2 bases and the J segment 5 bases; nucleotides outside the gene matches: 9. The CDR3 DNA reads TGTGCCAGCAGCTTAAGGACGGGGACAGGGCGAACTGAAGCTTTCTTT. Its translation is CASSLRTGTGRTEAFF. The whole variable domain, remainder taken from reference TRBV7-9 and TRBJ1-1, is DTGVSQNPRHKITKRGQNVTFRCDPISEHNRLYWYRQTLGQGPEFLTYFQNEAQLEKSRLLSDRFSAERPKGSFSTLEIQRTEQGDSAMYLCASSLRTGTGRTEAFFGQGTRLTVV.

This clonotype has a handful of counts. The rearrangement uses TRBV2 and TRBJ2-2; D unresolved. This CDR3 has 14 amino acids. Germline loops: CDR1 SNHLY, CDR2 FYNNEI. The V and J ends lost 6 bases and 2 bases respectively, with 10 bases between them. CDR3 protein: CASSPRANTGELFF. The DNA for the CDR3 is TGTGCCAGCAGCCCTAGAGCAAACACCGGGGAGCTGTTTTTT.

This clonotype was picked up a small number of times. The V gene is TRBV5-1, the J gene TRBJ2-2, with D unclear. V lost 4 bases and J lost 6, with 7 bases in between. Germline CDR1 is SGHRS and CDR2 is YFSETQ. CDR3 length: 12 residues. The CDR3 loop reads CASSTVAGELFF. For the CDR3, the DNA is TGCGCCAGCAGCACGGTTGCCGGGGAGCTGTTTTTT.

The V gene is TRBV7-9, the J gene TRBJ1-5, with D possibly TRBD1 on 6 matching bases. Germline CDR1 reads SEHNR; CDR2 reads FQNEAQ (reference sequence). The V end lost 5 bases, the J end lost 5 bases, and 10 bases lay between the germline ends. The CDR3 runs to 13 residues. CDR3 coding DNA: TGTGCCAGCAGCGCACAGGGTGATCAGCCCCAGCATTTT. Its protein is CASSAQGDQPQHF. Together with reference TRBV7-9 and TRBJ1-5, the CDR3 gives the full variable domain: DTGVSQNPRHKITKRGQNVTFRCDPISEHNRLYWYRQTLGQGPEFLTYFQNEAQLEKSRLLSDRFSAERPKGSFSTLEIQRTEQGDSAMYLCASSAQGDQPQHFGDGTRLSIL.

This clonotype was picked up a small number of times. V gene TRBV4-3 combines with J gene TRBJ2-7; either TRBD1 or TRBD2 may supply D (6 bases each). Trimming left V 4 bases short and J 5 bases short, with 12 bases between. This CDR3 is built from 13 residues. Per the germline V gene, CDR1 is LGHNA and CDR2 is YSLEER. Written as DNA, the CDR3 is TGCGCCAGCAGCCGATGGAGGGGGAACGAGCAGTACTTC. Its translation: CASSRWRGNEQYF.

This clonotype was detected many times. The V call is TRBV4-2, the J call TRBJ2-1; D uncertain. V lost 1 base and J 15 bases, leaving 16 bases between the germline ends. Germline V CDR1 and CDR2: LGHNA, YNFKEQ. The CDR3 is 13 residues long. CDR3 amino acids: CASSQAASPVAFF. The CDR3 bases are TGTGCCAGCAGCCAAGCCGCATCTCCTGTGGCGTTCTTC.

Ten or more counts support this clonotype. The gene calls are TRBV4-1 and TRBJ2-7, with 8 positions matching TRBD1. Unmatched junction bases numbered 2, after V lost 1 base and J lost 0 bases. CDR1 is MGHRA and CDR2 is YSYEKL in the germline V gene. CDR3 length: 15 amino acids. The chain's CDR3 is CASSQGTGISYEQYF. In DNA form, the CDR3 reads TGCGCCAGCAGCCAAGGGACAGGGATCTCCTACGAGCAGTACTTC.

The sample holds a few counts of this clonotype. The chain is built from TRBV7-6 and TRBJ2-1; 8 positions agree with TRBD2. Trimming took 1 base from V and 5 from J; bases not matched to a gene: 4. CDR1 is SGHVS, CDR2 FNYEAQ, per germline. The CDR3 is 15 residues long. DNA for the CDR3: TGTGCCAGCAGCTTAGTTACTAGCGGCCACAATGAGCAGTTCTTC. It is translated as CASSLVTSGHNEQFF.

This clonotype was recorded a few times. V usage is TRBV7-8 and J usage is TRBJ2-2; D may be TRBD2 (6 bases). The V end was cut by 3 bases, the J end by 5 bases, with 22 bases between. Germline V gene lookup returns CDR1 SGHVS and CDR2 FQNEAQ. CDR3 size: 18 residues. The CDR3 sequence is CASSFKPPGVTGTGELFF. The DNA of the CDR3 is TGTGCCAGCAGCTTTAAGCCCCCGGGGGTAACCGGGACCGGGGAGCTGTTTTTT.

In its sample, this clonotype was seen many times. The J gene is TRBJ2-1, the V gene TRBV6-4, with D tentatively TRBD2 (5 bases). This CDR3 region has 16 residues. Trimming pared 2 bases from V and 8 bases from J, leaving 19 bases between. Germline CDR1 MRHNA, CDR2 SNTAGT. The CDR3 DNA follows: TGTGCCAGCAGTGACAATTTAGGAGGTCCCCCGGATGAGCAGTTCTTC. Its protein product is CASSDNLGGPPDEQFF.